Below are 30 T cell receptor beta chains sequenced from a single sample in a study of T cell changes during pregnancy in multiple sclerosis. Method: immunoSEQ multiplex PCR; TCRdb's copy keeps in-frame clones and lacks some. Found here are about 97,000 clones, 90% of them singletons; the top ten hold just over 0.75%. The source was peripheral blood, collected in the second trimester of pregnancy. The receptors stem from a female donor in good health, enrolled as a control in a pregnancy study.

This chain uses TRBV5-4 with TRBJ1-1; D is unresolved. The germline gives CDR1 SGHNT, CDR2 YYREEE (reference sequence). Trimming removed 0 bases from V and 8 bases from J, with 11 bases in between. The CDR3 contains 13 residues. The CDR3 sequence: CASSLEPGLEAFF. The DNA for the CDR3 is TGTGCCAGCAGCTTGGAGCCGGGTTTAGAAGCTTTCTTT. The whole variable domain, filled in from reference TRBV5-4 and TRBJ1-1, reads ETGVTQSPTHLIKTRGQQVTLRCSSQSGHNTVSWYQQALGQGPQFIFQYYREEENGRGNFPPRFSGLQFPNYSSELNVNALELDDSALYLCASSLEPGLEAFFGQGTRLTVV.

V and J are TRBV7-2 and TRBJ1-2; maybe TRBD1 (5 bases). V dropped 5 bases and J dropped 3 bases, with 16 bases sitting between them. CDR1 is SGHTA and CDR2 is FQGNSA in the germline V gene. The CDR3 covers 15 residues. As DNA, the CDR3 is TGTGCCAGCAGCCAACCCTGGACGGGGGACTATGGCTACACCTTC. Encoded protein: CASSQPWTGDYGYTF.

In nucleotides, the CDR3 is TGTGCCAGTAGTATAGATCGTCAGGTCGCGAGGCCCCAGCATTTT. Its translation is CASSIDRQVARPQHF. V gene TRBV19 combines with J gene TRBJ1-5; D not certain. V gave up 0 bases and J gave up 9 bases, with 15 bases separating them. Germline V gene lookup returns CDR1 LNHDA and CDR2 SQIVND (reference sequence). The CDR3 spans 15 residues.

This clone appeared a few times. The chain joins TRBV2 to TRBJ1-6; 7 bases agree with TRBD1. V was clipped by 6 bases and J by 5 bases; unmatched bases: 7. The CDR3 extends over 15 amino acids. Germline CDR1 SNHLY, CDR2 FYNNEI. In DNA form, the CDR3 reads TGTGCCAGCAGAGAGAACAGGGGTAATAATTCACCCCTCCACTTT. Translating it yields CASRENRGNNSPLHF.

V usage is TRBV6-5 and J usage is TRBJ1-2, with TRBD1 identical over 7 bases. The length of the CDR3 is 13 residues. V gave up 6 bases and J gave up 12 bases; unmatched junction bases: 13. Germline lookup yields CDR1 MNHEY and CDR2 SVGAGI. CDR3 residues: CASREGGALWDTF. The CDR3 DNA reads TGTGCCAGCAGGGAAGGGGGCGCTTTGTGGGACACCTTC.

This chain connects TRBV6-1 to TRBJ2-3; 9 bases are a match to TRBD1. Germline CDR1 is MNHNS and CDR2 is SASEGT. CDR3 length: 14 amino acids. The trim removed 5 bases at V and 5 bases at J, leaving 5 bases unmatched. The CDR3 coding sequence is TGTGCCAGCAGTCACAGGGGGCCCGGAGATACGCAGTATTTT. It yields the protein CASSHRGPGDTQYF.

CDR3 DNA: TGTGCCAGCAGTTTATCTACTATAATCCGAGGGTACACTGAAGCTTTCTTT. This gives the protein CASSLSTIIRGYTEAFF. This chain connects TRBV27 to TRBJ1-1; D not resolved. This CDR3 has 17 amino acids. V lost 0 bases and J lost 3, with 17 bases in between. The germline CDR1 and CDR2 sequences are MNHEY and SMNVEV (reference sequence).

The CDR3 reads CASSFDRAYGYTF. The CDR3 DNA follows: TGTGCCAGCAGTTTCGACAGGGCGTATGGCTACACCTTC. The rearrangement links TRBV27 to TRBJ1-2; the match to TRBD1 covers 7 bases. This CDR3 contains 13 residues. After removal of 3 bases from V and 5 bases from J, the junction contained 3 bases not matched to a gene. CDR1 is MNHEY, CDR2 SMNVEV, per germline (reference sequence).

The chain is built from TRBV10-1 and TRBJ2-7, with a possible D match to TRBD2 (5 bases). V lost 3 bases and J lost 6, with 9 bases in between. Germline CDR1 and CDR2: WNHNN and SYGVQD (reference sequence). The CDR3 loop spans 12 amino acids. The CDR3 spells CASSDRGFEQYF. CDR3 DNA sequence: TGCGCCAGCAGTGATCGAGGGTTCGAGCAGTACTTC.

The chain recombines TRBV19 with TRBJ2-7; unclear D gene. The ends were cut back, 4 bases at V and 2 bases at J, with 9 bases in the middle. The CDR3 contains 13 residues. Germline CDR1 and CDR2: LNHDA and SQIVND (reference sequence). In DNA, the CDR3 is TGTGCCAGTAGTAGTAAGCTAGCCTACGAGCAGTACTTC. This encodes CASSSKLAYEQYF.

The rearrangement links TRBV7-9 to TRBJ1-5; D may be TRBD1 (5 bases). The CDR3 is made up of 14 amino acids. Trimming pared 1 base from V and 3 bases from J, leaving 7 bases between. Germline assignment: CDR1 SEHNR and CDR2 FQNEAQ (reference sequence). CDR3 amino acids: CASSLGQHNQPQHF. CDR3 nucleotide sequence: TGTGCCAGCAGCTTAGGACAGCACAATCAGCCCCAGCATTTT.

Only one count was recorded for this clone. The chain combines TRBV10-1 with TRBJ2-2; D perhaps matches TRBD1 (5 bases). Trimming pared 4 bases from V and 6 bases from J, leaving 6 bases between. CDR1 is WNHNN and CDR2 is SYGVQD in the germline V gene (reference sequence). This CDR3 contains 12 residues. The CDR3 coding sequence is TGCGCCAGCAGTGTAGGGGCCGGGGAGCTGTTTTTT. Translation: CASSVGAGELFF.

In nucleotides, the CDR3 is TGTGCCAGCAGCATAAGACAGGGGAACACTGAAGCTTTCTTT. Amino acids: CASSIRQGNTEAFF. The chain recombines TRBV5-5 with TRBJ1-1, with 7 bases that match TRBD1. After removal of 4 bases from V and 1 base from J, the junction contained 4 bases not matched to a gene. CDR3 length equals 14 residues. Germline CDR1 and CDR2: SGHKS and YYEKEE (reference sequence).

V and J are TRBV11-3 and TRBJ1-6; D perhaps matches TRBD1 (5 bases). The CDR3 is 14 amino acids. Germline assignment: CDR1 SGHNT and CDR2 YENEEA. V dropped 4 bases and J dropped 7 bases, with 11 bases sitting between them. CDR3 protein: CASSYGTVNSPLHF. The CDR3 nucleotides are TGTGCCAGCAGCTACGGGACTGTGAATTCACCCCTCCACTTT.

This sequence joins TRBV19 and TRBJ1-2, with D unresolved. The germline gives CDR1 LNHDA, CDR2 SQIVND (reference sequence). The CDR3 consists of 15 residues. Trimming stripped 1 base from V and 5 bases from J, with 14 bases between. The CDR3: CASSIALDGAYGYTF. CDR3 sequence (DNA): TGTGCCAGTAGTATAGCCCTCGATGGAGCTTATGGCTACACCTTC.

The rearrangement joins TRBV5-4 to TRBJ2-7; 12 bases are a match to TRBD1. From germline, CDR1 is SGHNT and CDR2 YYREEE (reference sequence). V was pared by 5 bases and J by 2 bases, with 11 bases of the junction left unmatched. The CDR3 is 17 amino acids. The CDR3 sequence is CASRGNPGQGAPYEQYF. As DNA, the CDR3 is TGTGCCAGCAGGGGGAACCCGGGACAGGGGGCTCCCTACGAGCAGTACTTC.

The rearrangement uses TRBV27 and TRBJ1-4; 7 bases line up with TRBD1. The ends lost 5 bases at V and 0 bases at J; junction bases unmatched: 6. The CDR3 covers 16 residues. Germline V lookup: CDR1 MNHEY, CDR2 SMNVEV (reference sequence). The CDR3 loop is CASSPTGTATNEKLFF. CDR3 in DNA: TGTGCCAGCAGTCCTACTGGGACAGCAACTAATGAAAAACTGTTTTTT. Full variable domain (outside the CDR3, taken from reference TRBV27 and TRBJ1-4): EAQVTQNPRYLITVTGKKLTVTCSQNMNHEYMSWYRQDPGLGLRQIYYSMNVEVTDKGDVPEGYKVSRKEKRNFPLILESPSPNQTSLYFCASSPTGTATNEKLFFGSGTQLSVL.

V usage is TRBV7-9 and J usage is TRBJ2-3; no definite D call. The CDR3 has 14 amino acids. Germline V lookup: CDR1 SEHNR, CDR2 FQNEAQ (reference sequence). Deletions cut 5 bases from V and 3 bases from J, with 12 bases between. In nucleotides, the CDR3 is TGTGCCAGCAGCCCCACCGCCAGTACAGATACGCAGTATTTT. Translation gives CASSPTASTDTQYF.

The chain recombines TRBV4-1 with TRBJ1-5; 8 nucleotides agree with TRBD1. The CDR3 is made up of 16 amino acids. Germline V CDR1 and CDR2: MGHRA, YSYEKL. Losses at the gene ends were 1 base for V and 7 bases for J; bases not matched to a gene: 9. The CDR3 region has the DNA TGCGCCAGCAGCCAAGGAGAGGGGCAGGGGGCGCAGCCCCAGCATTTT. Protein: CASSQGEGQGAQPQHF.

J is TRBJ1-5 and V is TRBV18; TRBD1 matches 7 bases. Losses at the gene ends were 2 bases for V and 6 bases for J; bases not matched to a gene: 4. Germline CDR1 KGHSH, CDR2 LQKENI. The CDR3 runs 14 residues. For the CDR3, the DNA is TGTGCCAGCTCACCAATCAAGGGGGCTCAGCCCCAGCATTTT. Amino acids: CASSPIKGAQPQHF.

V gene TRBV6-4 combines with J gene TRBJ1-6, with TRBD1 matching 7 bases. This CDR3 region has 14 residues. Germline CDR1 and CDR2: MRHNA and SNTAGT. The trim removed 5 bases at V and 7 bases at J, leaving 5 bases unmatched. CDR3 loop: CASSPPGQNSPLHF. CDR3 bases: TGTGCCAGCAGTCCCCCGGGACAGAATTCACCCCTCCACTTT.

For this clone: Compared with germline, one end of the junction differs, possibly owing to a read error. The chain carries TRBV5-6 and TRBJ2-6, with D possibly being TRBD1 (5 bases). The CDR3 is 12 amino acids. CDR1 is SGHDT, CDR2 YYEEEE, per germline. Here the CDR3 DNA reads TGTGCCAGCAGCCTAAGGGGCTCCCGCCCCGCTTTC. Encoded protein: CASSLRGSRPAF.

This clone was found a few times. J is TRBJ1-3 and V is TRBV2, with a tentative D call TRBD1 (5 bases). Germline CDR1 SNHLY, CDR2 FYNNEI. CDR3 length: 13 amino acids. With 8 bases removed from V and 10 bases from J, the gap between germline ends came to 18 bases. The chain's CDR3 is CASRVRQRETIYF. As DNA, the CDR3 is TGTGCCAGCCGAGTTCGACAGAGAGAGACCATATATTTT. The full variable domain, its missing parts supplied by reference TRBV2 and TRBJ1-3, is EPEVTQTPSHQVTQMGQEVILRCVPISNHLYFYWYRQILGQKVEFLVSFYNNEISEKSEIFDDQFSVERPDGSNFTLKIRSTKLEDSAMYFCASRVRQRETIYFGEGSWLTVV.

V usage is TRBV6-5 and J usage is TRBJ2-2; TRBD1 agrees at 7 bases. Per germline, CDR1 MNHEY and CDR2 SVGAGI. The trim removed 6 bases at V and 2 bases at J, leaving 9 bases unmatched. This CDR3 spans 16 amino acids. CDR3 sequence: CASSYDGTVNTGELFF. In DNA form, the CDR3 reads TGTGCCAGCAGCTACGACGGGACAGTTAACACCGGGGAGCTGTTTTTT.

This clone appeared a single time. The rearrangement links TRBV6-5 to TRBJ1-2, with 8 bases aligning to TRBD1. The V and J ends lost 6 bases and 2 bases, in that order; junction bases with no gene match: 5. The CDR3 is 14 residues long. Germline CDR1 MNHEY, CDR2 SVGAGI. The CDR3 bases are TGTGCCAGCAGCTTAGGACAGGGAAACTATGGCTACACCTTC. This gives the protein CASSLGQGNYGYTF.

CDR3 amino acids: CASSRGGASNQPQHF. The CDR3 nucleotides read TGTGCCAGCTCGAGGGGGGGCGCGAGCAATCAGCCCCAGCATTTT. This rearrangement joins TRBV9 to TRBJ1-5; D might be TRBD1 (6 bases). With 7 bases removed from V and 1 base from J, the gap between germline ends came to 15 bases. Germline V gene sequence: CDR1 SGDLS, CDR2 YYNGEE. CDR3 size: 15 residues.

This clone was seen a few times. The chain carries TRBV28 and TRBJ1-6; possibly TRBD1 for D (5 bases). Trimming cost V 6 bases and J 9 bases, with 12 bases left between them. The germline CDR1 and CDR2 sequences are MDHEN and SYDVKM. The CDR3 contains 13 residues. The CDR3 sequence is CASRGAGTSPLHF. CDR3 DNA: TGTGCCAGCAGGGGCGCGGGGACTTCACCCCTCCACTTT.

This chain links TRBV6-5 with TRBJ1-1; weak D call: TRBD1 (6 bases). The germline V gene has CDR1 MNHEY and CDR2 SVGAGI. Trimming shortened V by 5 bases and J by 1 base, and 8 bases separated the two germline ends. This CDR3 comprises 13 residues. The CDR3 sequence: CASSRQENTEAFF. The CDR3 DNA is TGTGCCAGCAGTCGACAGGAGAACACTGAAGCTTTCTTT.

The chain's CDR3 is CASSPRQGTTGELFF. The CDR3 bases are TGTGCCAGCTCACCAAGGCAGGGGACCACCGGGGAGCTGTTTTTT. The chain has TRBV18 and TRBJ2-2; possible D gene TRBD1, 6 bases. The CDR3 is made up of 15 amino acids. CDR1 and CDR2 (germline): KGHSH, LQKENI. Trimming stripped 2 bases from V and 4 bases from J, with 11 bases between.

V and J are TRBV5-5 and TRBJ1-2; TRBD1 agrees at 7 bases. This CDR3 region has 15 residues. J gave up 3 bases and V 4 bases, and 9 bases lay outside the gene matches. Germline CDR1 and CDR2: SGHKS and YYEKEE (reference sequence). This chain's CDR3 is CASSPTGLPHYGYTF. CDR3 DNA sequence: TGTGCCAGCAGCCCGACAGGGCTCCCTCACTATGGCTACACCTTC.